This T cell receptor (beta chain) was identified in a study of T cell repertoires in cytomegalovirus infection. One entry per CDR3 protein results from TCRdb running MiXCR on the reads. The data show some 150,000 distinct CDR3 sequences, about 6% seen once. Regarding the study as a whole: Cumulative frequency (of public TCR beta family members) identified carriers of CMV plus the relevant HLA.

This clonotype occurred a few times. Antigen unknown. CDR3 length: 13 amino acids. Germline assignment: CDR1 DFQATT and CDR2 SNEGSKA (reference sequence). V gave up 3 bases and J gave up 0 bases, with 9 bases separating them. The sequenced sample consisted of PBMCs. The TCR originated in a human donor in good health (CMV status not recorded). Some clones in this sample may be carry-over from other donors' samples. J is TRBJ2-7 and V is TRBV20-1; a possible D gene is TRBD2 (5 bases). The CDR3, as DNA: TGCAGTGCTAGCGGGGTAAGCTCCTACGAGCAGTACTTC. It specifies CSASGVSSYEQYF.